The clone carrying this T cell receptor (beta chain) was counted between two and nine times. Its target is not known. The data stem from a study of T cell repertoires in cytomegalovirus infection. Germline CDR1 reads MNHNS; CDR2 reads SASEGT. The CDR3 contains 12 residues. V was pared by 6 bases and J by 4 bases, with 8 bases between. A single record per CDR3 protein comes from TCRdb applying MiXCR to the reads. Here the sample spans 250,000 to 300,000 distinct CDR3 sequences, less than 25% being singletons. Material: cultured PBMCs, obtained from culture after CMV antigen stimulation. The origin of this receptor is a human donor in good health (CMV status not recorded). Some clones in this sample may be carry-over from other donors' samples. The chain links TRBV6-1 to TRBJ2-3; D is unresolved. The CDR3 protein is CASSLKADTQYF. CDR3 in DNA: TGTGCCAGCAGCCTCAAGGCAGATACGCAGTATTTT.